The sequence of this TCR beta chain was determined in a study of cytomegalovirus exposure and HLA in healthy donors. Libraries were prepared by immunoSEQ multiplex PCR; TCRdb keeps only in-frame clonotypes and omits some of them. The sample comprises approximately 150,000 clones, almost 85% of which are singletons, and more than 8.5% rests with the top ten. This clone appeared once. The CDR3 contains 15 residues. V dropped 6 bases and J dropped 8; count of bases not matched to a gene: 11. Germline CDR1 is MDHEN and CDR2 is SYDVKM. The sequenced sample consisted of PBMCs. The sequence was collected from a man aged 30-40 years in good health and CMV-seropositive. The V and J genes are TRBV28 and TRBJ1-4, with 8 bases lining up with TRBD1. CDR3 region: CASRRIGTGGEKLFF. CDR3 bases: TGTGCCAGCAGGAGAATTGGGACAGGCGGGGAAAAACTGTTTTTT.